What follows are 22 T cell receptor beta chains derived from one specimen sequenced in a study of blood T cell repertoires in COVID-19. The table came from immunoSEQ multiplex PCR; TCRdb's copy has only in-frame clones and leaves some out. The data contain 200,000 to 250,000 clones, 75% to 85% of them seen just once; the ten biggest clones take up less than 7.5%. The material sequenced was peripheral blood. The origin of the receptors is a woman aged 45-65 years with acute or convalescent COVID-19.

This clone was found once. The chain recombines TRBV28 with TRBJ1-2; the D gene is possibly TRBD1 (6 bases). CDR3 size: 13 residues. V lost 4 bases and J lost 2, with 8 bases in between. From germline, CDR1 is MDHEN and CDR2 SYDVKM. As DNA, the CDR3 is TGTGCCAGCAGTTGGGGGCAGAACTATGGCTACACCTTC. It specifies CASSWGQNYGYTF.

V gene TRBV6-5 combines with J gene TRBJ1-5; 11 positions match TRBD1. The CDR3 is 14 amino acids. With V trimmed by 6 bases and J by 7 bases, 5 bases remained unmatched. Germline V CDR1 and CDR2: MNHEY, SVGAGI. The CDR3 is CASRGQGVGQPQHF. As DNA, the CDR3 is TGTGCCAGCAGGGGACAGGGGGTCGGACAGCCCCAGCATTTT.

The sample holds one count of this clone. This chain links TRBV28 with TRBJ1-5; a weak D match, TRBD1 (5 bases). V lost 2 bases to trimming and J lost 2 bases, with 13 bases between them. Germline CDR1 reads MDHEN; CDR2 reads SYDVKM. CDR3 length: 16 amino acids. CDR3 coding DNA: TGTGCCAGCAGTTTAGGGGGAGGGCAGGGCAATCAGCCCCAGCATTTT. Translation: CASSLGGGQGNQPQHF.

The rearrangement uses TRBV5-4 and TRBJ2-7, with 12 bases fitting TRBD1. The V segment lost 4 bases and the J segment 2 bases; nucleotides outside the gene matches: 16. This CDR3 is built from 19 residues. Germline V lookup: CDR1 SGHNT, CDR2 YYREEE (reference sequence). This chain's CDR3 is CASSRGTGGFAGYTYEQYF. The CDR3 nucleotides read TGTGCCAGCAGCCGAGGGACAGGGGGCTTTGCGGGATATACCTACGAGCAGTACTTC.

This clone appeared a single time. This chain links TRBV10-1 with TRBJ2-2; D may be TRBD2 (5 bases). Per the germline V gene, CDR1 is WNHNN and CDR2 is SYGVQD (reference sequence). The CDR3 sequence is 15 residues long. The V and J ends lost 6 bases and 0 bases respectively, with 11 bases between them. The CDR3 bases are TGCGCCAGCAGCGGAGGAGCTGCGAACACCGGGGAGCTGTTTTTT. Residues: CASSGGAANTGELFF.

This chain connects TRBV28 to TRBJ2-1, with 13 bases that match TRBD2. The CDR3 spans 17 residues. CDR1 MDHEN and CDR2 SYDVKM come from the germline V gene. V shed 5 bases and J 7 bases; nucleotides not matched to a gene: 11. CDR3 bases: TGTGCCAGCAGTCTAATGACTAGCGGGGGGTTCTTTAATGAGCAGTTCTTC. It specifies CASSLMTSGGFFNEQFF.

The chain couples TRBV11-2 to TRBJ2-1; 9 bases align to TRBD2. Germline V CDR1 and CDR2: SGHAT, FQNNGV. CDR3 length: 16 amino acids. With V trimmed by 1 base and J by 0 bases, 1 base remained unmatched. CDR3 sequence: CASSLGSGSSYNEQFF. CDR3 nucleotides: TGTGCCAGCAGCTTAGGTAGCGGGAGCTCCTACAATGAGCAGTTCTTC.

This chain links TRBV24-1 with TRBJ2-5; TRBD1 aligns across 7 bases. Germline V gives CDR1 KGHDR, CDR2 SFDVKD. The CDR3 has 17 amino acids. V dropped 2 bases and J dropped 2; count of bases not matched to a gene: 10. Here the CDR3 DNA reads TGTGCCACCAGTGATTCCGCGACAGGGCCAGGGCAAGAGACCCAGTACTTC. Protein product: CATSDSATGPGQETQYF.

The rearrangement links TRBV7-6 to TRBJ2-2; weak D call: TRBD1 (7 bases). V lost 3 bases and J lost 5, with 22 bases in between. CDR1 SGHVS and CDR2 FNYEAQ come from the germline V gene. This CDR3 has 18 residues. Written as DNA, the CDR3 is TGTGCCAGCAGCTTGCTCGGCAGGCCAGGGGGAGGAACCGGGGAGCTGTTTTTT. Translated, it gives CASSLLGRPGGGTGELFF.

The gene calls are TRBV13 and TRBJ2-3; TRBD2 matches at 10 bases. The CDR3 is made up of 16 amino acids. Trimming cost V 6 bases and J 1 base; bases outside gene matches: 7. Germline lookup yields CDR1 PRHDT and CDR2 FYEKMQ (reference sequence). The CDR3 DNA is TGTGCCAGCAGTAATAGCGGGAGGTGGGGCACAGATACGCAGTATTTT. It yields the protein CASSNSGRWGTDTQYF.

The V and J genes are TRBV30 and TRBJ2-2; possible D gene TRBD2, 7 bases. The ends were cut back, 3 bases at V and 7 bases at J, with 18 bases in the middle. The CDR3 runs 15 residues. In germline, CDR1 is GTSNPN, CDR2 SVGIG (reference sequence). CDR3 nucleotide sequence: TGTGCCTGGAGCCGAATGGGGGGGCGTGGCGGGGAGCTGTTTTTT. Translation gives CAWSRMGGRGGELFF.

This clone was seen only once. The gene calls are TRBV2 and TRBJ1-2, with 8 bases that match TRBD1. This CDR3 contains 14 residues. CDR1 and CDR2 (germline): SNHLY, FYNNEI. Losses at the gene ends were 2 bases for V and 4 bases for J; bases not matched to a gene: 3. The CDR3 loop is CASSESGQGYGYTF. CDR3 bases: TGTGCCAGCAGTGAATCCGGACAGGGCTATGGCTACACCTTC.

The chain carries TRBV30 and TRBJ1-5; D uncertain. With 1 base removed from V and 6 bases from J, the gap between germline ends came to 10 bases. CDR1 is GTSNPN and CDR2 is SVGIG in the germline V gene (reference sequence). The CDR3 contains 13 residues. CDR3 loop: CAWSGGVGQPQHF. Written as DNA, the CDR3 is TGTGCCTGGAGTGGCGGGGTGGGTCAGCCCCAGCATTTT. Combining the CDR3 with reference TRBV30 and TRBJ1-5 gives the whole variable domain SQTIHQWPATLVQPVGSPLSLECTVEGTSNPNLYWYRQAAGRGLQLLFYSVGIGQISSEVPQNLSASRPQDRQFILSSKKLLLSDSGFYLCAWSGGVGQPQHFGDGTRLSIL.

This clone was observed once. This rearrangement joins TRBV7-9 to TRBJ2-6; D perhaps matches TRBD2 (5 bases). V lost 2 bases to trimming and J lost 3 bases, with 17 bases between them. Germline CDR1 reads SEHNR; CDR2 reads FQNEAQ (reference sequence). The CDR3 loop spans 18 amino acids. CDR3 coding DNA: TGTGCCAGCAGCTTACTAGACACCACACGGGATGGGGCCAACGTCCTGACTTTC. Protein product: CASSLLDTTRDGANVLTF.

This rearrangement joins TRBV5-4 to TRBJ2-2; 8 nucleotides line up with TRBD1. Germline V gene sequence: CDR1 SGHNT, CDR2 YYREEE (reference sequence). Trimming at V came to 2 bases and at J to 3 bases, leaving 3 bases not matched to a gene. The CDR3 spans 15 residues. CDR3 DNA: TGTGCCAGCAGCTTACAGGGGGGTTACACCGGGGAGCTGTTTTTT. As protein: CASSLQGGYTGELFF.

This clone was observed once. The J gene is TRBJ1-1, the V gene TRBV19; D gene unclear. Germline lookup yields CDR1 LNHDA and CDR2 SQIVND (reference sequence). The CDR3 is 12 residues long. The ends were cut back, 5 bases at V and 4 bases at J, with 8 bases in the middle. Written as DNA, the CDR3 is TGTGCCAGTAGTTGGGGAGGCACTGAAGCTTTCTTT. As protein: CASSWGGTEAFF.

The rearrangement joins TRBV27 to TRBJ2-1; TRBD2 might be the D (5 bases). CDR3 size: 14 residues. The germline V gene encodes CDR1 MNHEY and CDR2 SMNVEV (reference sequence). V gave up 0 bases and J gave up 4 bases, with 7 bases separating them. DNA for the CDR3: TGTGCCAGCAGTTTATCGATAGCGTACAATGAGCAGTTCTTC. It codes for CASSLSIAYNEQFF.

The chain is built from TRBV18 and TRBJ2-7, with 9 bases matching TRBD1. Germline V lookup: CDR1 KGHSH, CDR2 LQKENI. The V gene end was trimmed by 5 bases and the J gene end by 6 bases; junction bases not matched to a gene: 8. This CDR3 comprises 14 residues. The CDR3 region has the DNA TGTGCCAGCTCATCACAGGGGGCGCAAACCGAGCAGTACTTC. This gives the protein CASSSQGAQTEQYF.

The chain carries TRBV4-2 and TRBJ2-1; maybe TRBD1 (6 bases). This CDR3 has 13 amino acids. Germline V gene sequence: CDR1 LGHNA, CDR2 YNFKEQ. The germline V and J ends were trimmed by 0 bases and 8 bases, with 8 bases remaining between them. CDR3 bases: TGTGCCAGCAGCCAAGATCAGGGGTATGAGCAGTTCTTC. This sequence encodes CASSQDQGYEQFF.

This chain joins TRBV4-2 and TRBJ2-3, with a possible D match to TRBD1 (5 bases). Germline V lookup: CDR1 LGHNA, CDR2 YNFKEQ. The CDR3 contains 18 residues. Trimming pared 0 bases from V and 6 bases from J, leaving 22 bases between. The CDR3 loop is CASSQEGVRVGSRDTQYF. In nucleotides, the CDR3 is TGTGCCAGCAGCCAAGAGGGCGTCAGGGTGGGGTCAAGGGATACGCAGTATTTT.

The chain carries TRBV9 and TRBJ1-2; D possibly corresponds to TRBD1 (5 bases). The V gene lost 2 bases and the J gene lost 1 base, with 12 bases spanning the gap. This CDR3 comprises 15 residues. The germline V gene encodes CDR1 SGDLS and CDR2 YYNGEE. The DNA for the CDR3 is TGTGCCAGCAGCGTGGGGATGGGGGGTAACTATGGCTACACCTTC. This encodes CASSVGMGGNYGYTF.

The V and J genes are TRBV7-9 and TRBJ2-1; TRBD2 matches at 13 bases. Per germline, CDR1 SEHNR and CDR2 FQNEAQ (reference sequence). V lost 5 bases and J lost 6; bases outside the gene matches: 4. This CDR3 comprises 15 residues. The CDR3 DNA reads TGTGCCAGCAGCCCTGGGACTAGCGGGATCAATGAGCAGTTCTTC. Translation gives CASSPGTSGINEQFF.